Below, one T cell receptor (beta chain) is given with its context. Clinical history as reported by participants underpinned cohort assignment. The CDR3 consists of 17 residues. V was pared by 2 bases and J by 1 base, with 10 bases of the junction left unmatched. The V gene's germline CDR1 is SGHAT and CDR2 FQNNGV. The sample originates from a study of blood T cell repertoires in COVID-19. For the study at large: From T cells, B-cell-depleted T cells, or PBMCs came the material, which was cDNA or gDNA.

In the source study's methods: From reference gene primer amplification, estimates of nucleated cell counts were derived. Sequenced by immunoSEQ multiplex PCR; TCRdb stores in-frame clones only, minus some. That table supplies the V and J calls and clone size; D and trimming were determined from the DNA. The sample contains about 230,000 clones, about 90% of which appear only once. The V and J genes are TRBV11-2 and TRBJ1-1; 7 bases match TRBD1. The clonotype was recovered from a woman aged 25 to 45 with acute COVID-19. The sequencing input was PBMCs or T cells enriched from blood (not recorded which). The CDR3 DNA is TGTGCCAGCAGCTTATCCAAGAGCGACAGGGCGAACACTGAAGCTTTCTTT. The encoded protein is CASSLSKSDRANTEAFF. Full variable domain (missing parts from reference TRBV11-2 and TRBJ1-1): EAGVAQSPRYKIIEKRQSVAFWCNPISGHATLYWYQQILGQGPKLLIQFQNNGVVDDSQLPKDRFSAERLKGVDSTLKIQPAKLEDSAVYLCASSLSKSDRANTEAFFGQGTRLTVV.